The subject of this entry is one TCR beta chain. This clone has a single count. What antigen it recognizes has not been identified. It has no much larger one-base neighbor in the sample; base qualities were not kept. This sample is part of a study of a mutant IDH1 vaccine in newly diagnosed glioma (dated by TCRdb to the early 2020s). Regarding the research as a whole: The approximately 32 treated patients were around 62% male and around 40% female, with a mean age of roughly 42 years. Before enrollment, most patients had been given radiochemotherapy with temozolomide as standard therapy, while the rest had received either radiotherapy alone or temozolomide alone. Peripheral blood was collected at six visits: V03 (baseline), V05, V07, V10, V12 and V13. For exploratory analyses, under 30 treated patients had longitudinal TCRB deep sequencing done wherever samples were available.

What the study reported, not specific to this receptor: Pseudoprogression appeared unrelated to alterations in the top peripheral T cell clonotypes detected by TCRB sequencing. It was noted by the authors that analyses of patient blood samples could not be reproduced owing to sample limitations. Across multiple MHC alleles, vaccine-induced immune responses were seen in roughly 93% of patients. Availability determined which PBMC samples were chosen for TCRB deep sequencing.

What the time point label conveys for this sample: baseline, week 1 (first vaccination visit). What the treatment or condition label conveys for this sample: pre-vaccination baseline after standard-of-care therapy. Donors had newly diagnosed WHO grade 3 or 4 IDH1-mutant astrocytomas with loss of nuclear ATRX. The samples were drawn from NOA16, a multicentre, single-arm, open-label phase I trial in Germany that tested a mutant IDH1 peptide vaccine in humans for the first time. Blood drawn at visit V03 was used as the baseline sample for immunogenicity testing. Genomic DNA for TCRB sequencing was extracted from EDTA blood using the DNeasy Blood and Tissue Kit. The library was produced with the immunoSEQ multiplex PCR assay. Rearranged TCR beta chain sequences were amplified using the hsTCRB Kit according to the manufacturer's protocol. An Illumina MiSeq was used to sequence the TCRB libraries. From the authors' description of their analysis: The kit vendor's proprietary platform handled demultiplexing, trimming and gene mapping. TCRdb holds this immuneACCESS table with in-frame rearrangements only. Some clones are missing; in checked studies, unresolved V genes explain under half, and the rest has no known cause. That table supplies the V and J calls and clone size; D and trimming were determined from the DNA. In all, the sample holds about 54,000 clones, and approximately 78% of those were seen once. The ten largest account for roughly 18% of the sample.

The TCR sequence derives from a man aged 18 to 30 with glioma. The sample in question was PBMCs, obtained from a glioma patient treated with radiotherapy, temozolomide or both.

The DNA sequence is given as TGTGCCAGAAAGCGGACCTACTGGGGACGTTCCTATGGCTACACCTTC. This yields the protein CARKRTYWGRSYGYTF. The sequence joins TRBV5-3 to TRBJ1-2; TRBD1 is a possible D gene, resting on 5 matching bases. TRBV5-3 is an open reading frame, and its role is uncertain. Cut back by 6 bases and 4 bases, the V and J ends lie 22 bases apart. The CDR3 runs 16 residues from the cysteine to the phenylalanine. CDR3 DNA only is kept here, 48 bases in frame from base 1.